These 6 T cell receptor beta chains were sequenced from one sample in a study of post-analysis software for immune sequencing data. Study-level findings and limits: TRBV5-6, TRBV5-1 and TRBV20-1 were among several TRBV segments more frequent in patients than controls.

Researchers reported that TCR beta cDNA libraries carried unique molecular identifiers. TCRdb ran MiXCR on the PCR reads and lists one entry per CDR3 protein. The sample records 600,000 to 700,000 distinct CDR3 sequences, around 64% being singletons. Antigen specificity for these receptors is unknown. Sequencing used blood. These receptors were obtained from a girl aged 2 to 10 with multiple sclerosis.

There are a few counts of this clonotype. The genes are TRBV5-1 and TRBJ1-2; the match to TRBD1 covers 7 bases. This CDR3 contains 15 residues. Trimming removed 4 bases from V and 3 bases from J; junction bases left unmatched: 9. The germline V gene has CDR1 SGHRS and CDR2 YFSETQ. DNA for the CDR3: TGCGCCAGCAGCAGCGGACAGGCGAACCACTATGGCTACACCTTC. Encoded protein: CASSSGQANHYGYTF.

This chain links TRBV7-2 with TRBJ2-1; 7 nucleotides align to TRBD1. Germline V gives CDR1 SGHTA, CDR2 FQGNSA. Losses at the gene ends were 3 bases for V and 7 bases for J; bases not matched to a gene: 9. There are 15 residues in the CDR3. Here the CDR3 DNA reads TGTGCCAGCAGCTTTCAAGGGGGCAAGATGAATGAGCAGTTCTTC. Its protein product is CASSFQGGKMNEQFF.

The chain couples TRBV10-3 to TRBJ2-3, with TRBD2 matching 8 bases. With V trimmed by 2 bases and J by 3 bases, 1 base remained unmatched. The germline gives CDR1 ENHRY, CDR2 SYGVKD. This CDR3 region has 14 residues. In nucleotides, the CDR3 is TGTGCCATCAGTGAGATAGCGGGGACAGATACGCAGTATTTT. It encodes CAISEIAGTDTQYF.

The rearrangement joins TRBV5-6 to TRBJ1-2; 9 nucleotides match TRBD1. J was trimmed by 3 bases and V by 1 base; bases with no gene match: 7. CDR1 is SGHDT and CDR2 is YYEEEE in the germline V gene. The CDR3 runs 16 residues. CDR3 sequence (DNA): TGTGCCAGCAGCTTGTTGGCGGACAGGGGCGACTATGGCTACACCTTC. This gives the protein CASSLLADRGDYGYTF. Full variable domain (remainder filled in from reference TRBV5-6 and TRBJ1-2): DAGVTQSPTHLIKTRGQQVTLRCSPKSGHDTVSWYQQALGQGPQFIFQYYEEEERQRGNFPDRFSGHQFPNYSSELNVNALLLGDSALYLCASSLLADRGDYGYTFGSGTRLTVV.

Only a few counts were recorded for this clonotype. This chain connects TRBV12-3 or TRBV12-4 to TRBJ2-1; D perhaps matches TRBD1 (6 bases). The germline V and J ends were trimmed by 6 bases and 0 bases, with 9 bases remaining between them. CDR3 length equals 14 residues. CDR3 DNA: TGTGCCAGCAGCAGGGACACCTCCTACAATGAGCAGTTCTTC. This gives the protein CASSRDTSYNEQFF.

The chain couples TRBV29-1 to TRBJ2-5; 7 positions match TRBD1. This CDR3 comprises 14 residues. V shed 8 bases, J shed 3 bases, and the junction held 12 bases outside the gene matches. Germline assignment: CDR1 SQVTM and CDR2 ANQGSEA. For the CDR3, the DNA is TGCAGCTTACTTCCCCGAGACAGGGAAGAGACCCAGTACTTC. Translating it yields CSLLPRDREETQYF. Combining the CDR3 with reference TRBV29-1 and TRBJ2-5 gives the whole variable domain SAVISQKPSRDICQRGTSLTIQCQVDSQVTMMFWYRQQPGQSLTLIATANQGSEATYESGFVIDKFPISRPNLTFSTLTVSNMSPEDSSIYLCSLLPRDREETQYFGPGTRLLVL.